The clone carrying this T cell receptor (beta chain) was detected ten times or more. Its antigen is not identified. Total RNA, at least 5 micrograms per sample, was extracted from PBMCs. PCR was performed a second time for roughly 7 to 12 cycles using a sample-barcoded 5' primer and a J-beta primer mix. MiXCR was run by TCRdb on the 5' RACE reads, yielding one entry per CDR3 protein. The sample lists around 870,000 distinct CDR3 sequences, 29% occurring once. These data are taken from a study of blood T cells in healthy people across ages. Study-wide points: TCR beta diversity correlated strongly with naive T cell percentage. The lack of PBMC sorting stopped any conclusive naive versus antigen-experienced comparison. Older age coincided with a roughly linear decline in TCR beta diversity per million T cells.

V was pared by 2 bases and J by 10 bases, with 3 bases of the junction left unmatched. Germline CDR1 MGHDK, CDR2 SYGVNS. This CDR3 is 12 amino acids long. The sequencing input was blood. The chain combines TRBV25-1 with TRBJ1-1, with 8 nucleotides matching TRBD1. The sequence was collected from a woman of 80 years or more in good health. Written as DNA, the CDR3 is TGTGCCAGCAGTGAAGGCAGGGGGCGAGCTTTCTTT. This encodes CASSEGRGRAFF.